These 21 T cell receptor beta chains were all obtained from the same sample, sequenced in a study of cytomegalovirus exposure and HLA in healthy donors (dated by TCRdb to about 2017). Libraries were constructed by the immunoSEQ multiplex PCR assay. A mixture of 60 forward primers for TCR Vbeta segments and 13 reverse primers for TCR Jbeta segments was used in the multiplex PCR. TCRdb mirrors the immuneACCESS table, restricted to in-frame sequences. Some clones are absent from its copies; in checked studies, under half trace to an unresolved V gene, and the reason for the others is unknown. Present in this sample are some 65,000 clones, 55% to 75% of which were seen just once. Together, the top ten hold over 9.5% of the sample. Sequences were obtained from PBMCs. Receptors originate from a woman aged 30 to 39 in good health and CMV-seronegative.

This chain connects TRBV4-3 to TRBJ2-6, with 8 bases matching TRBD1. The trim removed 3 bases at V and 3 bases at J, leaving 4 bases unmatched. CDR1 is LGHNA, CDR2 YSLEER, per germline. The CDR3 has 16 amino acids. Here the CDR3 DNA reads TGCGCCAGCAGCCACTGGACAGGGAGTGGGGCCAACGTCCTGACTTTC. This codes for CASSHWTGSGANVLTF.

In its sample, this clone was seen once. At one end the junction does not follow the germline gene, possibly because of a read error. V gene TRBV6-1 combines with J gene TRBJ2-1, with D perhaps matching TRBD1 (5 bases). The CDR3 is 14 residues long. Germline V gives CDR1 MNHNS, CDR2 SASEGT. CDR3 sequence: CASSSQTMGLSSLF. DNA for the CDR3: TGTGCCAGCAGTTCCCAAACAATGGGGCTTTCCTCCCTCTTC.

This chain joins TRBV28 and TRBJ2-7, with a weak D call TRBD1 (6 bases). Germline V gene lookup returns CDR1 MDHEN and CDR2 SYDVKM. V shed 6 bases and J shed 6 bases, with 18 bases lying between them. The CDR3 is 14 residues long. This chain's CDR3 is CASSPYRTVTEQYF. The DNA of the CDR3 is TGTGCCAGCAGCCCCTACCGGACAGTCACCGAGCAGTACTTC.

The V call is TRBV5-1, the J call TRBJ1-6; D gene ambiguous. CDR1 is SGHRS and CDR2 is YFSETQ in the germline V gene. The CDR3 is 14 amino acids. The V gene lost 4 bases and the J gene lost 10 bases, with 15 bases spanning the gap. For the CDR3, the DNA is TGCGCCAGCAGCGAGAGGACGGGCGGGTCACCCCTCCACTTT. Protein: CASSERTGGSPLHF.

The chain is built from TRBV30 and TRBJ1-1; the D is unclear. The CDR3 is made up of 14 amino acids. V was clipped by 2 bases and J by 3 bases, with 13 bases between them. In germline, CDR1 is GTSNPN, CDR2 SVGIG (reference sequence). CDR3 in amino acids: CAWSSPRGYTEAFF. The DNA for the CDR3 is TGTGCCTGGAGTTCTCCCCGAGGGTACACTGAAGCTTTCTTT. The full variable domain, rest sourced from reference TRBV30 and TRBJ1-1, is SQTIHQWPATLVQPVGSPLSLECTVEGTSNPNLYWYRQAAGRGLQLLFYSVGIGQISSEVPQNLSASRPQDRQFILSSKKLLLSDSGFYLCAWSSPRGYTEAFFGQGTRLTVV.

This clone turned up a few times. V is TRBV6-6 and J is TRBJ1-2, with D maybe TRBD1 (5 bases). This CDR3 has 14 amino acids. V lost 4 bases, J lost 4 bases, and 13 bases lay in between. Germline V gene data show CDR1 as MNHNY and CDR2 as SVGAGI (reference sequence). In nucleotides, the CDR3 is TGTGCCAGCAGTTCACTGACGACAGCCTATGGCTACACCTTC. It yields the protein CASSSLTTAYGYTF.

The V gene is TRBV7-2, the J gene TRBJ2-5; perhaps TRBD1 as D (6 bases). V was cut by 2 bases and J by 4 bases, with 8 bases left in between. This CDR3 is built from 13 residues. CDR1 and CDR2 (germline): SGHTA, FQGNSA. This CDR3 reads CASSLRGGETQYF. The CDR3 DNA reads TGTGCCAGCAGCTTAAGAGGGGGAGAGACCCAGTACTTC.

The V and J genes are TRBV19 and TRBJ1-2; 7 bases line up with TRBD1. CDR1 is LNHDA and CDR2 is SQIVND in the germline V gene (reference sequence). The CDR3 sequence is 12 residues long. The J segment lost 3 bases and the V segment lost 6 bases, leaving 1 base of the junction unmatched. CDR3 nucleotide sequence: TGTGCCAGTAGGGGGACAGACTATGGCTACACCTTC. Translated, it gives CASRGTDYGYTF. Drawing the rest from reference TRBV19 and TRBJ1-2, the complete variable domain is DGGITQSPKYLFRKEGQNVTLSCEQNLNHDAMYWYRQDPGQGLRLIYYSQIVNDFQKGDIAEGYSVSREKKESFPLTVTSAQKNPTAFYLCASRGTDYGYTFGSGTRLTVV.

A note on this clone: Likely a read error: the CDR3 ends without its conserved phenylalanine or tryptophan. The chain links TRBV30 to TRBJ1-2, with D possibly being TRBD1 (5 bases). CDR3 length equals 17 residues. V was clipped by 2 bases and J by 7 bases, with 26 bases between them. Germline CDR1 and CDR2: GTSNPN and SVGIG (reference sequence). CDR3 loop: CAWSPMGPRRLKSGYTS. The DNA of the CDR3 is TGTGCCTGGAGTCCAATGGGGCCACGGCGGCTAAAAAGTGGCTACACCTCC.

The chain has TRBV5-1 and TRBJ1-1; D is unresolved. In germline, CDR1 is SGHRS, CDR2 YFSETQ. Trimming left V 0 bases short and J 1 base short, with 10 bases between. There are 15 residues in the CDR3. The DNA for the CDR3 is TGCGCCAGCAGCTTGGAGCCTTCTAGGAACACTGAAGCTTTCTTT. Its translation is CASSLEPSRNTEAFF. The variable domain in full, with the rest retrieved from reference TRBV5-1 and TRBJ1-1, is KAGVTQTPRYLIKTRGQQVTLSCSPISGHRSVSWYQQTPGQGLQFLFEYFSETQRNKGNFPGRFSGRQFSNSRSEMNVSTLELGDSALYLCASSLEPSRNTEAFFGQGTRLTVV.

This clone was recorded once. The rearrangement uses TRBV7-7 and TRBJ2-5; D perhaps matches TRBD2 (7 bases). The CDR3 loop spans 13 amino acids. Looked up from germline, CDR1 is SSHAT and CDR2 is FNYEAQ (reference sequence). The germline V and J ends were trimmed by 5 bases and 5 bases, with 12 bases remaining between them. The CDR3 DNA follows: TGTGCCAGCAGCCGGGGGGCTGGGGAGACCCAGTACTTC. It codes for CASSRGAGETQYF.

The chain carries TRBV19 and TRBJ1-1, with a tentative D call TRBD1 (6 bases). Germline CDR1 LNHDA, CDR2 SQIVND (reference sequence). With 3 bases removed from V and 5 bases from J, the gap between germline ends came to 16 bases. CDR3 length: 15 residues. The CDR3 DNA follows: TGTGCCAGTAGTATTTCTACAGGGTCGGTGACTGAAGCTTTCTTT. Translation gives CASSISTGSVTEAFF.

The gene calls are TRBV27 and TRBJ1-1; 8 bases are shared with TRBD1. Looked up from germline, CDR1 is MNHEY and CDR2 is SMNVEV (reference sequence). Trimming removed 2 bases from V and 6 bases from J; junction bases left unmatched: 2. This CDR3 comprises 13 residues. CDR3 sequence: CASSLGQGAEAFF. In DNA form, the CDR3 reads TGTGCCAGCAGTTTAGGACAGGGTGCTGAAGCTTTCTTT.

This clone has a single count. The rearrangement uses TRBV28 and TRBJ2-2; 7 bases match TRBD2. There are 13 residues in the CDR3. J gave up 9 bases and V 3 bases, and 4 bases lay outside the gene matches. From germline, CDR1 is MDHEN and CDR2 SYDVKM. CDR3 nucleotides: TGTGCCAGCAGTTTGTTAGCGGGCCGGGAGCTGTTTTTT. Translated: CASSLLAGRELFF. Full variable domain (remainder filled in from reference TRBV28 and TRBJ2-2): DVKVTQSSRYLVKRTGEKVFLECVQDMDHENMFWYRQDPGLGLRLIYFSYDVKMKEKGDIPEGYSVSREKKERFSLILESASTNQTSMYLCASSLLAGRELFFGEGSRLTVL.

The J gene is TRBJ2-1, the V gene TRBV9; 7 bases are a match to TRBD2. V gave up 3 bases and J gave up 5 bases; unmatched junction bases: 2. This CDR3 is 13 amino acids long. CDR1 and CDR2 from the germline V gene are SGDLS and YYNGEE. The CDR3 DNA reads as TGTGCCAGCAGCGCCCGGGGGGACAATGAGCAGTTCTTC. Encoded protein: CASSARGDNEQFF.

This clone has a handful of counts. The chain uses TRBV7-2 and TRBJ1-1, with TRBD1 matching 7 bases. This CDR3 is 13 amino acids long. V was pared by 5 bases and J by 4 bases, with 4 bases of the junction left unmatched. Looked up from germline, CDR1 is SGHTA and CDR2 is FQGNSA. CDR3 loop: CASSLRQGTEAFF. CDR3 DNA: TGTGCCAGCAGCCTAAGACAGGGCACTGAAGCTTTCTTT.

This chain's CDR3 is CASSPRRNTGELFF. The CDR3 DNA reads as TGTGCCAGCTCACCACGTCGGAACACCGGGGAGCTGTTTTTT. This chain connects TRBV18 to TRBJ2-2; D is unclear. The CDR3 covers 14 residues. Deletions cut 1 base from V and 1 base from J, with 4 bases between. CDR1 and CDR2 from the germline V gene are KGHSH and LQKENI.

The genes are TRBV15 and TRBJ2-1, with 13 bases lining up with TRBD2. J lost 6 bases, V lost 2 bases, and 1 base had no gene match. From germline, CDR1 is LNHNV and CDR2 YYDKDF (reference sequence). CDR3 size: 15 residues. This CDR3 reads CATSRRLAGGNEQFF. The CDR3 nucleotides read TGTGCCACCAGCAGAAGACTAGCGGGGGGCAATGAGCAGTTCTTC.

This clone came up a few times. The chain recombines TRBV4-1 with TRBJ1-1, with 7 bases that match TRBD1. V was pared by 0 bases and J by 3 bases, with 10 bases of the junction left unmatched. The germline gives CDR1 MGHRA, CDR2 YSYEKL. The CDR3 is 17 residues long. CDR3 DNA sequence: TGCGCCAGCAGCCAAGATTACAGGGGAATAGGGTACACTGAAGCTTTCTTT. Encoded protein: CASSQDYRGIGYTEAFF.

V is TRBV6-4 and J is TRBJ2-1; 11 bases agree with TRBD2. The CDR3 sequence is 15 residues long. V trimming: 0 bases; J trimming: 6 bases; junction bases outside the gene matches: 1. Germline loops: CDR1 MRHNA, CDR2 SNTAGT. The CDR3 protein is CASSDSSGGGNEQFF. The CDR3 bases are TGTGCCAGCAGTGACTCTAGCGGGGGGGGCAATGAGCAGTTCTTC.

The chain employs TRBV30 and TRBJ1-1; maybe TRBD1 (6 bases). Germline CDR1 GTSNPN, CDR2 SVGIG (reference sequence). CDR3 size: 15 residues. The V end lost 0 bases, the J end lost 1 base, and 12 bases lay between the germline ends. This CDR3 reads CAWSVLGQTNTEAFF. The DNA for the CDR3 is TGTGCCTGGAGTGTACTTGGACAGACGAACACTGAAGCTTTCTTT.